This T cell receptor beta chain comes out of a study of T cells in Graves' hyperthyroidism and ophthalmopathy. Regions amplified from RNA transcripts were the TCR beta CDR3 regions. The HTBI primer set drove a first-round RT-PCR of the TCR CDR3. TCRdb recomputed calls from the multiplex PCR reads with MiXCR, one row per CDR3 protein. The sample gives roughly 35,000 distinct CDR3 sequences, around half of which show up once; 20% to 30% is in the top ten. CDR1 ENHRY and CDR2 SYGVKD come from the germline V gene. V gave up 3 bases and J gave up 2 bases, with 20 bases separating them. The CDR3 extends over 18 amino acids. Any patient presenting with uncontrolled infection, other autoimmune disease, pregnancy or lactation was left out. PBMCs were collected from an approximately 9.5 ml volume of fresh peripheral blood.

The receptor comes from a middle-aged woman with Graves' ophthalmopathy. Material for sequencing was blood. The rearrangement links TRBV10-3 to TRBJ1-5; tentative D call: TRBD1 (5 bases). Written as DNA, the CDR3 is TGTGCCATCAGTGACCCCTCGGGACTAGGGGAGGGCAATCAGCCCCAGCATTTT. This encodes CAISDPSGLGEGNQPQHF.